Shown below are 10 T cell receptor beta chains from a single sample sequenced in a study of a mutant IDH1 vaccine in newly diagnosed glioma. The time point is: week 11, during vaccination. Mutant IDH1 20-mer peptide, at 300 ug, made up each vaccine dose, with topical imiquimod. Using immunoSEQ multiplex PCR, the repertoire was profiled, and TCRdb retains in-frame clones only, with some absent. The sample holds roughly 25,000 clones, 65% to 80% seen once. No antigen has been identified for these receptors. The sequences come from PBMCs, collected from a glioma patient whose treatment included an IDH1 peptide vaccine. The receptors come from a man aged 35 to 55 with glioma.

This clone was observed once. This chain connects TRBV14 to TRBJ2-3; the D gene is possibly TRBD2 (5 bases). Germline lookup yields CDR1 SGHDN and CDR2 FVKESK. The CDR3 covers 15 residues. With 5 bases removed from V and 1 base from J, the gap between germline ends came to 13 bases. This CDR3 is CASSSSGIRTDTQYF. CDR3 coding DNA: TGTGCCAGCAGCTCTTCGGGGATCCGCACAGATACGCAGTATTTT.

This sequence joins TRBV27 and TRBJ2-3; the D is unclear. There are 13 residues in the CDR3. Germline values: CDR1 MNHEY, CDR2 SMNVEV (reference sequence). With 6 bases removed from V and 2 bases from J, the gap between germline ends came to 9 bases. The CDR3 region is CASSTDTTDTQYF. CDR3 nucleotides: TGTGCCAGCAGCACCGATACCACAGATACGCAGTATTTT.

The chain links TRBV18 to TRBJ1-1; D gene uncertain. V gave up 2 bases and J gave up 7 bases, with 11 bases separating them. Germline V lookup: CDR1 KGHSH, CDR2 LQKENI. The CDR3 has 13 residues. This chain's CDR3 is CASSPNGRGEAFF. DNA for the CDR3: TGTGCCAGCTCACCAAATGGTCGGGGTGAAGCTTTCTTT.

This sequence joins TRBV7-2 and TRBJ2-5, with no clear D. The germline gives CDR1 SGHTA, CDR2 FQGNSA. The CDR3 covers 14 residues. Trimming pared 0 bases from V and 5 bases from J, leaving 10 bases between. CDR3 bases: TGTGCCAGCAGCTTAGCGGGGTTGGGGGAGACCCAGTACTTC. It yields the protein CASSLAGLGETQYF.

This clone occurred a few times. This chain's CDR3 is CASSTSSGRGNIQYF. CDR3 sequence (DNA): TGTGCCAGTAGTACCTCTAGCGGGAGGGGAAACATTCAGTACTTC. The chain employs TRBV19 and TRBJ2-4, with TRBD2 identical over 12 bases. This CDR3 is built from 15 residues. The V segment lost 4 bases and the J segment 6 bases; nucleotides outside the gene matches: 4. CDR1 is LNHDA, CDR2 SQIVND, per germline (reference sequence).

V and J are TRBV9 and TRBJ1-2; the D is unclear. CDR1 SGDLS and CDR2 YYNGEE come from the germline V gene. Trimming stripped 4 bases from V and 8 bases from J, with 12 bases between. The length of the CDR3 is 12 residues. The chain's CDR3 is CASSLTFEGYTF. DNA for the CDR3: TGTGCCAGCAGCCTGACCTTCGAGGGCTACACCTTC. The full variable domain, its missing parts supplied by reference TRBV9 and TRBJ1-2, is DSGVTQTPKHLITATGQRVTLRCSPRSGDLSVYWYQQSLDQGLQFLIQYYNGEERAKGNILERFSAQQFPDLHSELNLSSLELGDSALYFCASSLTFEGYTFGSGTRLTVV.

By sample fraction, this clone is medium-sized (0.01 to 0.1%). The chain has TRBV15 and TRBJ1-2; D is unclear. The CDR3 length is 13 residues. V lost 4 bases, J lost 0 bases, and 6 bases lay in between. Germline V gene data show CDR1 as LNHNV and CDR2 as YYDKDF (reference sequence). The CDR3 here is CATSKGANYGYTF. CDR3 DNA: TGTGCCACCAGCAAGGGAGCTAACTATGGCTACACCTTC.

The chain employs TRBV18 and TRBJ1-5, with 8 nucleotides matching TRBD1. There are 17 residues in the CDR3. The J segment lost 2 bases and the V segment lost 4 bases, leaving 10 bases of the junction unmatched. Germline-derived CDR1 and CDR2 are KGHSH and LQKENI. The CDR3 loop reads CASSRTGSGSGNQPQHF. CDR3 DNA sequence: TGTGCCAGCTCACGGACAGGGAGTGGATCGGGCAATCAGCCCCAGCATTTT.

V and J are TRBV2 and TRBJ2-1; TRBD2 matches 7 bases. Per the germline V gene, CDR1 is SNHLY and CDR2 is FYNNEI. The V segment lost 6 bases and the J segment 3 bases; nucleotides outside the gene matches: 11. CDR3 length: 16 amino acids. The CDR3 region has the DNA TGTGCCAGCAGCCGCATTACAGCGGGACTCTACAATGAGCAGTTCTTC. This gives the protein CASSRITAGLYNEQFF.

This sequence joins TRBV9 and TRBJ1-1; possible D gene TRBD1, 5 bases. The germline V gene has CDR1 SGDLS and CDR2 YYNGEE. CDR3 length equals 12 residues. Trimming pared 7 bases from V and 1 base from J, leaving 8 bases between. The CDR3 DNA reads TGTGCCAGCGCTAGGGGGAACACTGAAGCTTTCTTT. Protein: CASARGNTEAFF.